These T cell receptor beta chains were read from a single sample in a study of blood T cell repertoires in COVID-19. Sequencing used immunoSEQ multiplex PCR; TCRdb keeps in-frame clones, though not all of them. The table has 80,000 to 95,000 clones, about 83% seen once. Sequencing was done on a sample of peripheral blood. Receptors originate from a woman between 65 and 79 years old with acute or convalescent COVID-19. CDR3s include the opening cysteine and the closing phenylalanine or tryptophan. Each record gives: D gene, V gene, clone size, J gene, CDR3 protein, CDR3 DNA. A D gene is named only where the DNA matches it firmly. Some rows have no size entry. The others give once, few or many, or a class for an expanded clone.

d_call: TRBD1
v_call: TRBV10-2
clone_size: once
j_call: TRBJ2-3
cdr3_aa: CASGDRGVLTDTQYF
cdr3_nt: TGCGCCAGCGGAGACAGGGGAGTCCTCACAGATACGCAGTATTTT

d_call: TRBD1
v_call: TRBV28
clone_size: .
j_call: TRBJ1-5
cdr3_aa: CASSFHGQGGNQPQHF
cdr3_nt: TGTGCCAGCAGTTTCCACGGACAGGGGGGCAATCAGCCCCAGCATTTT

d_call: TRBD2
v_call: TRBV10-3
clone_size: .
j_call: TRBJ2-1
cdr3_aa: CAISEARGDEQFF
cdr3_nt: TGTGCCATCAGTGAGGCCCGGGGGGATGAGCAGTTCTTC

d_call: .
v_call: TRBV7-7
clone_size: .
j_call: TRBJ1-3
cdr3_aa: CASSLVGNQGFAGNTIYF
cdr3_nt: TGTGCCAGCAGCTTAGTAGGAAACCAGGGATTCGCTGGAAACACCATATATTTT

d_call: .
v_call: TRBV19
clone_size: .
j_call: TRBJ1-1
cdr3_aa: CASRLGTGITSAFF
cdr3_nt: TGTGCCAGTAGGCTCGGGACTGGGATAACTTCGGCTTTCTTT

d_call: TRBD1
v_call: TRBV24-1
clone_size: few
j_call: TRBJ2-5
cdr3_aa: CATTSGQGGETQYF
cdr3_nt: TGTGCCACGACCTCCGGACAGGGAGGAGAGACCCAGTACTTC

d_call: TRBD1
v_call: TRBV10-2
clone_size: .
j_call: TRBJ1-1
cdr3_aa: CASSGQGADTEAFF
cdr3_nt: TGCGCCAGCAGTGGACAGGGGGCGGACACTGAAGCTTTCTTT

d_call: .
v_call: TRBV3-1/TRBV3-2
clone_size: .
j_call: TRBJ1-2
cdr3_aa: CASSQDTRVGGYTF
cdr3_nt: TGTGCCAGCAGCCAAGATACCAGGGTAGGAGGCTACACCTTC

d_call: .
v_call: TRBV6-5
clone_size: .
j_call: TRBJ2-1
cdr3_aa: CATSFGQHLNEQFF
cdr3_nt: TGTGCCACTAGTTTCGGACAGCACCTCAATGAGCAGTTCTTC

d_call: .
v_call: TRBV27
clone_size: .
j_call: TRBJ1-5
cdr3_aa: CASSPQGNQPQHF
cdr3_nt: TGTGCCAGCTCGCCCCAGGGCAATCAGCCCCAGCATTTT

d_call: TRBD2
v_call: TRBV5-1
clone_size: .
j_call: TRBJ2-1
cdr3_aa: CASRPGLGGGKSYNEQFF
cdr3_nt: TGCGCCAGCAGGCCCGGGTTGGGCGGGGGGAAATCCTACAATGAGCAGTTCTTC

d_call: TRBD2
v_call: TRBV6-5
clone_size: .
j_call: TRBJ2-1
cdr3_aa: CASSIRTSRSEQFF
cdr3_nt: TGTGCCAGCAGTATCAGGACTAGCCGGAGCGAGCAGTTCTTC

d_call: TRBD1
v_call: TRBV10-3
clone_size: once
j_call: TRBJ2-3
cdr3_aa: CAISEADRGGTDTQYF
cdr3_nt: TGTGCCATCAGTGAGGCCGACAGGGGTGGCACAGATACGCAGTATTTT

d_call: TRBD2
v_call: TRBV6-1
clone_size: .
j_call: TRBJ2-5
cdr3_aa: CASSVALSGAQETQYF
cdr3_nt: TGTGCCAGCAGTGTGGCCCTAAGCGGGGCGCAAGAGACCCAGTACTTC

d_call: .
v_call: TRBV6-2/TRBV6-3
clone_size: .
j_call: TRBJ1-5
cdr3_aa: CASSPEGGGQQPQHF
cdr3_nt: TGTGCCAGCAGCCCAGAGGGGGGGGGCCAACAGCCCCAGCATTTT

d_call: .
v_call: TRBV7-6
clone_size: few
j_call: TRBJ2-5
cdr3_aa: CASSLRTSQETQYF
cdr3_nt: TGTGCCAGCAGCTTAAGGACTTCTCAAGAGACCCAGTACTTC

d_call: .
v_call: TRBV7-8
clone_size: .
j_call: TRBJ1-4
cdr3_aa: CASNPFGGATNEKLFF
cdr3_nt: TGTGCCAGCAACCCCTTCGGGGGGGCAACTAATGAAAAACTGTTTTTT